One T cell receptor beta chain is described in this entry. Within the sample, other DNA sequences also encode this same CDR3. The J segment lost 2 bases and the V segment lost 0 bases, leaving 7 bases of the junction unmatched. The CDR3 totals 16 residues. The germline V gene has CDR1 SGHRS and CDR2 YFSETQ. All donors qualified as healthy HIV-negative adults and had experienced no recent acute infections or vaccinations. The deep-level immunoSEQ assay was used. Generated by immunoSEQ multiplex PCR, the TCRdb table keeps only in-frame clones and is missing some. In the table there are 2 million to 3 million clones, approximately 94% of which are singletons. The data were obtained in a study of shared clonotypes between healthy human individuals.

Material for sequencing was naive CD4+ T cells from PBMCs. This sample's subset: CD45RA+ positively selected. The receptor was derived from a man aged 18 to 35 in good health. Some clones in this sample may be carry-over from other donors' samples. The V gene is TRBV5-1, the J gene TRBJ2-5; TRBD2 matches at 7 bases. In DNA form, the CDR3 reads TGCGCCAGCAGCTTGGCCTCGGGAGCGGGACAAGAGACCCAGTACTTC. The encoded protein is CASSLASGAGQETQYF.